This T cell receptor (beta chain) was sequenced for a study of blood T cell repertoires in COVID-19. Study overall: Acute and convalescent COVID-19 samples came from the United States, Italy and Spain. The analysed material was cDNA or gDNA that came from T cells, B-cell-depleted T cells, or PBMCs.

As processed by the authors: It was from reference gene primer amplification that nucleated cell counts were estimated. The data were produced by immunoSEQ multiplex PCR, yet TCRdb's version contains in-frame clones alone and is incomplete. Clone size and the V and J calls come from that table; the DNA yielded D and trimming. The sample includes about 160,000 clones, 70% to 80% of them seen just once. Trimming pared 5 bases from V and 8 bases from J, leaving 13 bases between. The CDR3 has 13 amino acids. The germline CDR1 and CDR2 sequences are SGHAT and FQNNGV. The rearrangement uses TRBV11-2 and TRBJ2-1, with D possibly being TRBD1 (6 bases). The receptor's source is a man aged 60 to 75 with acute or convalescent COVID-19. Sequencing was done on a sample of peripheral blood. For the CDR3, the DNA is TGTGCCAGCAGCCCAGGGGTTAGTCATGAGCAGTTCTTC. Amino acids: CASSPGVSHEQFF.